The 6 T cell receptor beta chains below come from one sample, sequenced in a study of cytomegalovirus exposure and HLA in healthy donors (dated by TCRdb to 2015 to 2018). Preparation of the library involved the immunoSEQ multiplex PCR assay. For the multiplex PCR, a mixture combining 60 forward primers for TCR Vbeta segments and 13 reverse primers for TCR Jbeta segments was used. TCRdb carries this immuneACCESS record with in-frame sequences only. Its versions omit some clonotypes, under half of them owing to an unresolved V gene in the studies checked, with the rest unexplained. In this sample the table shows 150,000 to 200,000 clones, approximately 62% of which occur a single time. Roughly 1.4% of the sample is taken by the ten largest. The specimen was PBMCs. These receptors were collected from a man aged 50-59 years in good health and CMV-seronegative.

V is TRBV5-1 and J is TRBJ2-1; TRBD2 might be the D (6 bases). V lost 0 bases and J lost 8, with 18 bases in between. This CDR3 spans 16 amino acids. Per the germline V gene, CDR1 is SGHRS and CDR2 is YFSETQ. The CDR3 nucleotides read TGCGCCAGCAGCTTGGGTGGAGGGAAGGGTATCGATGAGCAGTTCTTC. This sequence encodes CASSLGGGKGIDEQFF.

Only one count was recorded for this clone. The chain couples TRBV7-9 to TRBJ1-5, with 7 positions matching TRBD1. The CDR3 runs 16 residues. V shed 0 bases, J shed 3 bases, and the junction held 5 bases outside the gene matches. CDR1 is SEHNR, CDR2 FQNEAQ, per germline (reference sequence). The CDR3 DNA reads TGTGCCAGCAGCTTAGCCGGAGGGGGCCTCAATCAGCCCCAGCATTTT. Translation gives CASSLAGGGLNQPQHF.

The chain employs TRBV19 and TRBJ2-7; 11 bases align to TRBD2. V lost 2 bases and J lost 2; bases outside the gene matches: 8. The CDR3 runs to 17 residues. Germline loops: CDR1 LNHDA, CDR2 SQIVND (reference sequence). The CDR3 DNA follows: TGTGCCAGTAGTATAAGGACTGGGACTAGCGGACCCTACGAGCAGTACTTC. Protein: CASSIRTGTSGPYEQYF.

J is TRBJ2-7 and V is TRBV25-1, with D perhaps matching TRBD2 (6 bases). The V end lost 1 base, the J end lost 2 bases, and 12 bases lay between the germline ends. The germline V gene has CDR1 MGHDK and CDR2 SYGVNS. The CDR3 is 15 residues long. CDR3 in DNA: TGTGCCAGCAGTGAATGGAGGCGGACTACCTACGAGCAGTACTTC. This gives the protein CASSEWRRTTYEQYF.

The chain combines TRBV9 with TRBJ1-2, with 7 bases matching TRBD1. Trimming at V came to 0 bases and at J to 2 bases, leaving 4 bases not matched to a gene. This CDR3 comprises 15 residues. CDR1 SGDLS and CDR2 YYNGEE come from the germline V gene. The CDR3 reads CASSVAPGGNYGYTF. The CDR3 bases are TGTGCCAGCAGCGTAGCCCCAGGGGGGAACTATGGCTACACCTTC.

This chain connects TRBV29-1 to TRBJ1-2, with 11 bases that match TRBD1. The CDR3 is 13 amino acids. The V gene end was trimmed by 7 bases and the J gene end by 5 bases; junction bases not matched to a gene: 6. Germline-derived CDR1 and CDR2 are SQVTM and ANQGSEA. CDR3 region: CSAGQGAGYGYTF. Here the CDR3 DNA reads TGCAGCGCCGGACAGGGGGCCGGGTATGGCTACACCTTC. The full variable domain, rest sourced from reference TRBV29-1 and TRBJ1-2, is SAVISQKPSRDICQRGTSLTIQCQVDSQVTMMFWYRQQPGQSLTLIATANQGSEATYESGFVIDKFPISRPNLTFSTLTVSNMSPEDSSIYLCSAGQGAGYGYTFGSGTRLTVV.